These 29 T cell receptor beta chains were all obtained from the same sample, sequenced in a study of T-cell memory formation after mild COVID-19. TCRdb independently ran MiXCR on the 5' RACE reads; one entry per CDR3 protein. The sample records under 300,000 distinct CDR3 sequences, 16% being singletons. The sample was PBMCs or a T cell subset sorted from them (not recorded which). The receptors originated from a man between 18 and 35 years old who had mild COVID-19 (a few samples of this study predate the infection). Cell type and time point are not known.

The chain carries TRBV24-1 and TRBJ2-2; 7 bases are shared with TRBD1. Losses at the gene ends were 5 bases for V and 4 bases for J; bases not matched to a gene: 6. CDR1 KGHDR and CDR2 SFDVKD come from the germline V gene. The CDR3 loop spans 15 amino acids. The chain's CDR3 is CATSAWTGPTGELFF. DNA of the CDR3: TGTGCCACCAGTGCCTGGACAGGTCCCACCGGGGAGCTGTTTTTT.

In DNA, the CDR3 is TGTGCCAGCAGTTTACTACGGTACAATGAGCAGTTCTTC. It codes for CASSLLRYNEQFF. V usage is TRBV6-5 and J usage is TRBJ2-1, with D hard to call. Trimming shortened V by 4 bases and J by 4 bases, and 8 bases separated the two germline ends. This CDR3 spans 13 amino acids. Germline V gene sequence: CDR1 MNHEY, CDR2 SVGAGI.

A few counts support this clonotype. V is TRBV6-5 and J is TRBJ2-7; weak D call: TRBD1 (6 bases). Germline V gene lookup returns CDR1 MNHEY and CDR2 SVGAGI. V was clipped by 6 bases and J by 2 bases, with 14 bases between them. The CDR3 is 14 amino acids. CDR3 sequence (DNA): TGTGCCAGCAGCCTACAGGGAACCGCCTACGAGCAGTACTTC. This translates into CASSLQGTAYEQYF.

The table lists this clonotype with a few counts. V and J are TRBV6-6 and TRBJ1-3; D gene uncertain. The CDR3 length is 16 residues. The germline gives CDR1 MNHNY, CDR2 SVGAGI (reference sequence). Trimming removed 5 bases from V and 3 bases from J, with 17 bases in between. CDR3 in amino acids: CASSRQDTIGGNTIYF. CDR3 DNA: TGTGCCAGCAGTCGGCAGGATACGATAGGTGGAAACACCATATATTTT.

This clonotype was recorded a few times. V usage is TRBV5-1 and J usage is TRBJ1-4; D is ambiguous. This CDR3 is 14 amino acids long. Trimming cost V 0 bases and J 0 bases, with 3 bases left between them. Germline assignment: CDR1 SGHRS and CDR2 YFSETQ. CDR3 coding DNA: TGCGCCAGCAGCTTGGAAACAACTAATGAAAAACTGTTTTTT. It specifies CASSLETTNEKLFF.

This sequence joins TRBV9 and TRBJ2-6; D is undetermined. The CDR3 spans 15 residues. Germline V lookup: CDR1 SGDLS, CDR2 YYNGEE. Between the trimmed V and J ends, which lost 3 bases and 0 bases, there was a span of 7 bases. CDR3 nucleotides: TGTGCCAGCAGCGAACACCACTCTGGGGCCAACGTCCTGACTTTC. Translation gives CASSEHHSGANVLTF.

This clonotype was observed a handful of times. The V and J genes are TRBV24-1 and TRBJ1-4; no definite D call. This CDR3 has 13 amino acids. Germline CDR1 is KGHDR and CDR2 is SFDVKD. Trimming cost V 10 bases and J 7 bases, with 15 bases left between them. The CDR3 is CATDPPRPEKLFF. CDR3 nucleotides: TGTGCCACGGACCCCCCTCGCCCTGAAAAACTGTTTTTT.

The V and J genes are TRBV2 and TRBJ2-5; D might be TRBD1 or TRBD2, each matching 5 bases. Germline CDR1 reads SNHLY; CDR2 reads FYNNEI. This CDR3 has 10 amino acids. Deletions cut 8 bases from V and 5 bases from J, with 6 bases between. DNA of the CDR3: TGTGCCAGCGGGACGGAGACCCAGTACTTC. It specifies CASGTETQYF.

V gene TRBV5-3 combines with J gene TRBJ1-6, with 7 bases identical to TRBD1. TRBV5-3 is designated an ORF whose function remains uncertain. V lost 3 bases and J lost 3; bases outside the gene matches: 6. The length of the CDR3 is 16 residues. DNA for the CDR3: TGTGCCAGAAGCTCGACAGGGACCCTCTATAATTCACCCCTCCACTTT. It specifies CARSSTGTLYNSPLHF.

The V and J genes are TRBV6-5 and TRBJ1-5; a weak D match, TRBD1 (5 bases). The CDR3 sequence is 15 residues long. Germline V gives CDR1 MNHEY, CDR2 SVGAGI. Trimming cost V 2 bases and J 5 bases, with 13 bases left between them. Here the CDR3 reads CASSYDSSSHQPQHF. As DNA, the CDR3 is TGTGCCAGCAGTTACGACAGTAGCTCACATCAGCCCCAGCATTTT.

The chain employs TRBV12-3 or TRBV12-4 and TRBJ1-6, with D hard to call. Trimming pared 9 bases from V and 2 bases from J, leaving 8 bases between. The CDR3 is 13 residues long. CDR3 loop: CASGVAYNSPLHF. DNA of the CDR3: TGTGCCAGTGGGGTCGCCTATAATTCACCCCTCCACTTT.

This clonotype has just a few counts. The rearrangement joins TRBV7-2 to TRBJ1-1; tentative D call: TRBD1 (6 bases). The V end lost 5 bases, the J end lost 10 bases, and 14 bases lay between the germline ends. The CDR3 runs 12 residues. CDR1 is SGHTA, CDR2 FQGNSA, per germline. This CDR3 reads CASSILQGTAFF. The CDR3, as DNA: TGTGCCAGCAGCATACTCCAGGGGACAGCTTTCTTT.

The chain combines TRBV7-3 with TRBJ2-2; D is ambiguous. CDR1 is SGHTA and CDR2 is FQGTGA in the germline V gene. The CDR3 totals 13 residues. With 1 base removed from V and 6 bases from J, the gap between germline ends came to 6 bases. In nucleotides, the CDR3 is TGTGCCAGCAGCTTAAGTTACGCCGGGGAGCTGTTTTTT. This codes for CASSLSYAGELFF.

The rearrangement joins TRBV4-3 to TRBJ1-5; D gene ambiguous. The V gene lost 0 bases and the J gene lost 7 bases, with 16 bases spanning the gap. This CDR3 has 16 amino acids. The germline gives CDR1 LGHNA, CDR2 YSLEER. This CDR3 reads CASSQEAGGREQPQHF. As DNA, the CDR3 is TGCGCCAGCAGCCAAGAGGCCGGTGGCCGGGAGCAGCCCCAGCATTTT.

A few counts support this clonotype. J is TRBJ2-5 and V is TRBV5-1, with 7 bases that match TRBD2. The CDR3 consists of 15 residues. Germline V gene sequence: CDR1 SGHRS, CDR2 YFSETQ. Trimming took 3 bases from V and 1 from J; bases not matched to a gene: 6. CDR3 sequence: CASSSLRGGQETQYF. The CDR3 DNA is TGCGCCAGCAGCTCCCTCCGCGGGGGCCAAGAGACCCAGTACTTC.

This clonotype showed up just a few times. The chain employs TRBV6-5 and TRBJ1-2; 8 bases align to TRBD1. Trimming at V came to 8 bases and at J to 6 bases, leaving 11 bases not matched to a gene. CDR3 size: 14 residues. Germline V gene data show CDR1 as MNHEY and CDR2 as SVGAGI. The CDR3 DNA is TGTGCCAGCCTAGACAGGGGAAGAAAGAATGGCTACACCTTC. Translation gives CASLDRGRKNGYTF.

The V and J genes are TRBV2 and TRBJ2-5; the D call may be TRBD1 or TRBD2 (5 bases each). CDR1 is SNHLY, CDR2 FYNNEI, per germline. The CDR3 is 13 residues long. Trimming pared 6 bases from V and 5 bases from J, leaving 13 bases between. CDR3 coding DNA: TGTGCCAGCAGGAGGGGATCGATGGAGACCCAGTACTTC. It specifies CASRRGSMETQYF.

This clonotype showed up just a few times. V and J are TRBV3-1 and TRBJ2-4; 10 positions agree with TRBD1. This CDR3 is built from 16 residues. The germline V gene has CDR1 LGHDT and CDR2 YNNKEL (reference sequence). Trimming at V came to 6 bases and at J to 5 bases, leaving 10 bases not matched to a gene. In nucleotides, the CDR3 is TGTGCCAGCAGACCCCGGACAGGGGGTGTCGAAAACATTCAGTACTTC. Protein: CASRPRTGGVENIQYF. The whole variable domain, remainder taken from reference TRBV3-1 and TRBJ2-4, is DTAVSQTPKYLVTQMGNDKSIKCEQNLGHDTMYWYKQDSKKFLKIMFSYNNKELIINETVPNRFSPKSPDKAHLNLHINSLELGDSAVYFCASRPRTGGVENIQYFGAGTRLSVL.

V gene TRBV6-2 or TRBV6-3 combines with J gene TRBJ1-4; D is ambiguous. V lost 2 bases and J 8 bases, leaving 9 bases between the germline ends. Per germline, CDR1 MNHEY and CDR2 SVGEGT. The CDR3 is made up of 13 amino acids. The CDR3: CASSYRTREKLFF. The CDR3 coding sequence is TGTGCCAGCAGTTACAGGACCCGGGAAAAACTGTTTTTT.

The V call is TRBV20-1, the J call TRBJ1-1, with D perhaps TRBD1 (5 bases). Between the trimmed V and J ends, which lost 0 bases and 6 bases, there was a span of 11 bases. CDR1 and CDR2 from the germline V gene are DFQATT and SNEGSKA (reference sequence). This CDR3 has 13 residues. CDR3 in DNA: TGCAGTGCTAGAGATGCCGGGACCGCTGAAGCTTTCTTT. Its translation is CSARDAGTAEAFF.

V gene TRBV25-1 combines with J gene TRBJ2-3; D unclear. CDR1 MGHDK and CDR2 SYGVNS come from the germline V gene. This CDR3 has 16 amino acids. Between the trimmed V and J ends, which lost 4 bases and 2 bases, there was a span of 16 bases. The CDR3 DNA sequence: TGTGCCAGCAGTGGACCGTGGGCCCCCTACACAGATACGCAGTATTTT. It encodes CASSGPWAPYTDTQYF.

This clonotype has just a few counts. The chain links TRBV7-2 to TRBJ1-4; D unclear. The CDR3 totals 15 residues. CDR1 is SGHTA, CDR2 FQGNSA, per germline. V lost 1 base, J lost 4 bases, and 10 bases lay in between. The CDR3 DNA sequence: TGTGCCAGCAGCTTAGGGCCGGGAGGTAATGAAAAACTGTTTTTT. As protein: CASSLGPGGNEKLFF.

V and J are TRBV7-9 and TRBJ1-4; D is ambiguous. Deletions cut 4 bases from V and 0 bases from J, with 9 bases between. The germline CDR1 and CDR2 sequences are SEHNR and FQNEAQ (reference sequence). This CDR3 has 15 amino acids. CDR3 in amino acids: CASSSWGATNEKLFF. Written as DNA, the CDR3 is TGTGCCAGCAGCTCCTGGGGTGCAACTAATGAAAAACTGTTTTTT.

In DNA, the CDR3 is TGTGCCAGCAGCTTAGGAGATGGCGCCGGGGAGCTGTTTTTT. As protein: CASSLGDGAGELFF. The chain joins TRBV7-8 to TRBJ2-2; D is uncertain. CDR1 and CDR2 from the germline V gene are SGHVS and FQNEAQ. V lost 1 base and J lost 6, with 9 bases in between. The CDR3 runs 14 residues.

The CDR3 DNA is TGCAGTGCTCGACCTGGGACAGGTAATCAGCCCCAGCATTTT. It encodes CSARPGTGNQPQHF. The chain combines TRBV20-1 with TRBJ1-5; 8 nucleotides line up with TRBD1. The length of the CDR3 is 14 residues. V lost 5 bases, J lost 4 bases, and 7 bases stayed unmatched. CDR1 and CDR2 (germline): DFQATT, SNEGSKA (reference sequence).

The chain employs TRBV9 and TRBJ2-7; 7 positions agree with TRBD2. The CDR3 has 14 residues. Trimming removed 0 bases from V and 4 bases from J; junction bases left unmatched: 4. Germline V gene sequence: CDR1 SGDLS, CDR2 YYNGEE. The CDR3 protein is CASSVGEGWYEQYF. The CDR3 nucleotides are TGTGCCAGCAGCGTAGGGGAGGGGTGGTACGAGCAGTACTTC.

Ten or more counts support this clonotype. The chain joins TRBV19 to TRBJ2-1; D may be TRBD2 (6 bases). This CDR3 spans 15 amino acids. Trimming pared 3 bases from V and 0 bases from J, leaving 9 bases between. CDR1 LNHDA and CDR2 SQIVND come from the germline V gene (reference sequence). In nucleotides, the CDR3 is TGTGCCAGTAGTATGCGGGGTAGCTCCTACAATGAGCAGTTCTTC. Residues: CASSMRGSSYNEQFF.

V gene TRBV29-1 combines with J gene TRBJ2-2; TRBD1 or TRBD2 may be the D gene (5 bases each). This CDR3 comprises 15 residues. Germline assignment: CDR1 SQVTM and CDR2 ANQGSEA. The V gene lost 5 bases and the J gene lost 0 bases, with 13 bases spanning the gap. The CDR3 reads CSVLPGGTNTGELFF. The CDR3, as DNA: TGCAGCGTTCTCCCTGGGGGAACGAACACCGGGGAGCTGTTTTTT.

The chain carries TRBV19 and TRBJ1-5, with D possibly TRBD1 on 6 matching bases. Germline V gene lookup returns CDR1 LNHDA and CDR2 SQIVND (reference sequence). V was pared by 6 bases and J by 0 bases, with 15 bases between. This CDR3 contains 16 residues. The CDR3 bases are TGTGCCAGTAGCCGCGGACAGCTTTATAGCAATCAGCCCCAGCATTTT. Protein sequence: CASSRGQLYSNQPQHF.